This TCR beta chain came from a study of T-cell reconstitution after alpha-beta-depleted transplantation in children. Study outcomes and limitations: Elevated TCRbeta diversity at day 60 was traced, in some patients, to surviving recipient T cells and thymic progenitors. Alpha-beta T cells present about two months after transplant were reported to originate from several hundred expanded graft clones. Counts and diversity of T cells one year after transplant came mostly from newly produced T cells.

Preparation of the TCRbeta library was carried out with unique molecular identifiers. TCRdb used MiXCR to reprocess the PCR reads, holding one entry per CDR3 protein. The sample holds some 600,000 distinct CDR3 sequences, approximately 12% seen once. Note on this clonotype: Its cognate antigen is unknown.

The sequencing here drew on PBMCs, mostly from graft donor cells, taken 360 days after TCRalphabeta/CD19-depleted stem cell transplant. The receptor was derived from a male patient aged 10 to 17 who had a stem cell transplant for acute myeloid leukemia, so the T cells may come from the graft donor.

The CDR3: CASSSITTSGTTGDTQYF. CDR3 DNA sequence: TGTGCCAGCAGTTCAATCACGACTAGCGGGACCACTGGGGATACGCAGTATTTT. The chain couples TRBV6-5 to TRBJ2-3; 11 bases match TRBD2. V gave up 4 bases and J gave up 6 bases; unmatched junction bases: 15. This CDR3 comprises 18 residues. Germline assignment: CDR1 MNHEY and CDR2 SVGAGI.